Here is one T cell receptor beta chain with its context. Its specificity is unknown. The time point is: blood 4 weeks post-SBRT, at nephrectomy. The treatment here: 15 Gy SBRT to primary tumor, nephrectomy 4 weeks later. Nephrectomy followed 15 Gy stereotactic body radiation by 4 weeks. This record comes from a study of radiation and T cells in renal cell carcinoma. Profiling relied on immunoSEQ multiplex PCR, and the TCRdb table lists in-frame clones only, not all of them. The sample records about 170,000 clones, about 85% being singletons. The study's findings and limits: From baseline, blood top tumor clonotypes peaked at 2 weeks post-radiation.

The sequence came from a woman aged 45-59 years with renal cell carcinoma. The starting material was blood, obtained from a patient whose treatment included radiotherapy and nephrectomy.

Written as DNA, the CDR3 is TGTGCCATCAGGGCGGCGGACAGGGCCTACGAGCAGTACTTC. Translated: CAIRAADRAYEQYF. The chain is built from TRBV10-3 and TRBJ2-7; TRBD1 matches 8 bases. This CDR3 is 14 amino acids long. The V gene end was trimmed by 6 bases and the J gene end by 2 bases; junction bases not matched to a gene: 6. CDR1 and CDR2 from the germline V gene are ENHRY and SYGVKD.